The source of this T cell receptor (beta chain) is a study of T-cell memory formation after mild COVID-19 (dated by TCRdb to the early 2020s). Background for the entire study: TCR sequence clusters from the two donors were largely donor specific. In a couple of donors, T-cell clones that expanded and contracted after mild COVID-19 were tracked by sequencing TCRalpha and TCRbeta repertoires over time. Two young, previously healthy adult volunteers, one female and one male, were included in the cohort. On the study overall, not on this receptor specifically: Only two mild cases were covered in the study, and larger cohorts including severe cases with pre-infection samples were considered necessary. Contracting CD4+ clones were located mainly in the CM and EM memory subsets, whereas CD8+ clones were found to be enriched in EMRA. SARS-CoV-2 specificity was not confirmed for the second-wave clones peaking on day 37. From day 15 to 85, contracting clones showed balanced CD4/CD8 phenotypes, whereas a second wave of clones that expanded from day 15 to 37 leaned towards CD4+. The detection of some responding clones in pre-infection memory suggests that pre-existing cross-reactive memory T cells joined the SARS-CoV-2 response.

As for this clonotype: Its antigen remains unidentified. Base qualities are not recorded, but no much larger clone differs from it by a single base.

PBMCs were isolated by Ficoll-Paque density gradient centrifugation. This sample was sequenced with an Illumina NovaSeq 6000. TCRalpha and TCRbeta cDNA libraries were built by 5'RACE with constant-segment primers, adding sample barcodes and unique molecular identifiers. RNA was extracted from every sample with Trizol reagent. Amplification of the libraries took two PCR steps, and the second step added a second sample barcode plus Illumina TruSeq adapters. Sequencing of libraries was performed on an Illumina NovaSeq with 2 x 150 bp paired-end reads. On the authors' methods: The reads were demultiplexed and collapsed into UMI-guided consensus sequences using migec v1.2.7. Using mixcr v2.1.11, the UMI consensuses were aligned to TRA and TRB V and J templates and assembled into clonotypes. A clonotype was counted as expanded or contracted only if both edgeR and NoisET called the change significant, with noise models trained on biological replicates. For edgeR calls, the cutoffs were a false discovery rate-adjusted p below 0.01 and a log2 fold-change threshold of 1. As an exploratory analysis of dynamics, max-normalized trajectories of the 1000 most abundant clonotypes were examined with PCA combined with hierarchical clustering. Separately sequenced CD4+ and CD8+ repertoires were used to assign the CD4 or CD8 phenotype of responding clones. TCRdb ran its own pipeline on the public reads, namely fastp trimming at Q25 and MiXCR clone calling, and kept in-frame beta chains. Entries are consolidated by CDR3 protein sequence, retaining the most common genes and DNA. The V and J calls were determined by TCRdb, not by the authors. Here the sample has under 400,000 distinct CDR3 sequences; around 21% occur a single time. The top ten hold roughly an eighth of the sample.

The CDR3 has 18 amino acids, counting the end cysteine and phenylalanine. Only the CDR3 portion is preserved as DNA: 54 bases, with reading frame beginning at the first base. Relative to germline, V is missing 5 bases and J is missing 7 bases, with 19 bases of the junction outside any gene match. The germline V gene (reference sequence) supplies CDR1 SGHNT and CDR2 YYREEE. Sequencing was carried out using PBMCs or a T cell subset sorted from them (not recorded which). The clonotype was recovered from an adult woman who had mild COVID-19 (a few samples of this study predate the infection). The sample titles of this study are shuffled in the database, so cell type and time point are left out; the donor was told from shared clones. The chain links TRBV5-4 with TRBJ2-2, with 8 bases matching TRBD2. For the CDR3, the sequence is CASSSLAREGRRGGELFF. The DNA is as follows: TGTGCCAGCAGTTCTCTAGCACGGGAGGGCCGTAGGGGCGGGGAGCTGTTTTTT.